Below, 28 T cell receptor beta chains from the same sample are listed, as sequenced in a study of circulating tumor DNA in untreated peripheral T-cell lymphoma. The repertoire was sequenced with immunoSEQ multiplex PCR; TCRdb's copy has only in-frame clones and lacks some. The sample lists fewer than 2,500 clones, about 70% occurring once. Sequencing used tumor tissue. These receptors were collected from a human donor with peripheral T-cell lymphoma.

Only a few counts were recorded for this clone. This chain links TRBV5-1 with TRBJ2-2; D gene uncertain. Trimming left V 0 bases short and J 0 bases short, with 3 bases between. CDR3 size: 14 residues. Germline loops: CDR1 SGHRS, CDR2 YFSETQ. The CDR3 nucleotides read TGCGCCAGCAGCTTGGACCCGAACACCGGGGAGCTGTTTTTT. Encoded protein: CASSLDPNTGELFF.

The chain recombines TRBV5-1 with TRBJ2-4, with unresolved D. Germline values: CDR1 SGHRS, CDR2 YFSETQ. The germline V and J ends were trimmed by 3 bases and 1 base, with 14 bases remaining between them. The CDR3 is made up of 16 amino acids. As DNA, the CDR3 is TGCGCCAGCAGCTCCTGGCCCGGAGAGGCCAAAAACATTCAGTACTTC. Its protein is CASSSWPGEAKNIQYF.

The chain uses TRBV30 and TRBJ2-7; perhaps D is TRBD1 or TRBD2 (5 bases each). There are 17 residues in the CDR3. Trimming took off 3 bases at V and 6 bases at J, with 27 bases between the two ends. In germline, CDR1 is GTSNPN, CDR2 SVGIG (reference sequence). The CDR3: CAWRGVNPFEDVVEQYF. Written as DNA, the CDR3 is TGTGCCTGGAGGGGGGTAAACCCTTTTGAAGACGTCGTCGAGCAGTACTTC.

The gene calls are TRBV14 and TRBJ1-1; D gene unclear. The CDR3 spans 12 residues. Looked up from germline, CDR1 is SGHDN and CDR2 is FVKESK. Trimming took off 4 bases at V and 5 bases at J, with 8 bases between the two ends. Here the CDR3 DNA reads TGTGCCAGCAGCCCCAAGAGGACTGAAGCTTTCTTT. The encoded protein is CASSPKRTEAFF.

This clone was counted only a few times. This chain joins TRBV6-8 and TRBJ2-2; a possible D gene is TRBD2 (6 bases). With 2 bases removed from V and 6 bases from J, the gap between germline ends came to 13 bases. Germline CDR1 MNHGY, CDR2 SAAAGT. The CDR3 has 15 amino acids. CDR3 sequence reads: CASSYGRASAGELFF. The CDR3, as DNA: TGTGCCAGCAGTTACGGTCGGGCTAGCGCCGGGGAGCTGTTTTTT.

This clone was counted between two and nine times. V and J are TRBV29-1 and TRBJ2-6; 7 positions match TRBD1. The germline CDR1 and CDR2 sequences are SQVTM and ANQGSEA. After removal of 5 bases from V and 4 bases from J, the junction contained 11 bases not matched to a gene. The CDR3 loop spans 16 amino acids. The CDR3 here is CSVSANRGPGANVLTF. The CDR3 DNA reads as TGCAGCGTTTCTGCTAACAGGGGACCCGGGGCCAACGTCCTGACTTTC. Looking up the rest from reference TRBV29-1 and TRBJ2-6 gives the full variable domain: SAVISQKPSRDICQRGTSLTIQCQVDSQVTMMFWYRQQPGQSLTLIATANQGSEATYESGFVIDKFPISRPNLTFSTLTVSNMSPEDSSIYLCSVSANRGPGANVLTFGAGSRLTVL.

The chain recombines TRBV5-1 with TRBJ2-5, with D perhaps TRBD1 (6 bases). The germline V and J ends were trimmed by 0 bases and 3 bases, with 9 bases remaining between them. The CDR3 has 14 residues. Looked up from germline, CDR1 is SGHRS and CDR2 is YFSETQ. CDR3: CASSLAHREETQYF. The CDR3 DNA sequence: TGCGCCAGCAGCTTGGCGCACAGGGAAGAGACCCAGTACTTC.

This clone was detected a few times. V usage is TRBV19 and J usage is TRBJ2-7; D remains unclear. In germline, CDR1 is LNHDA, CDR2 SQIVND (reference sequence). There are 14 residues in the CDR3. The V and J ends lost 1 base and 1 base respectively, with 8 bases between them. The CDR3 coding sequence is TGTGCCAGTAGTATAGTCCCAGATTCCTACGAGCAGTACTTC. Residues: CASSIVPDSYEQYF.

This clone came up once. The chain recombines TRBV5-1 with TRBJ1-4, with a weak D call TRBD1 (6 bases). Germline V gives CDR1 SGHRS, CDR2 YFSETQ. Trimming removed 0 bases at V and 3 bases at J, with 9 bases between. This CDR3 has 15 amino acids. The CDR3 DNA is TGCGCCAGCAGCTTGGAGGGGGTGGCTAATGAAAAACTGTTTTTT. Protein: CASSLEGVANEKLFF.

This chain connects TRBV29-1 to TRBJ1-2; 7 bases are shared with TRBD1. The germline V gene has CDR1 SQVTM and CDR2 ANQGSEA. Trimming at V came to 6 bases and at J to 1 base, leaving 2 bases not matched to a gene. The CDR3 runs to 12 residues. CDR3 amino acids: CSVGTVNYGYTF. Here the CDR3 DNA reads TGCAGCGTCGGGACAGTTAACTATGGCTACACCTTC.

The chain carries TRBV2 and TRBJ1-1; tentative D call: TRBD1 (5 bases). In germline, CDR1 is SNHLY, CDR2 FYNNEI. The CDR3 loop spans 13 amino acids. Trimming took 5 bases from V and 5 from J, leaving 12 bases between them. This CDR3 is CASSMDQGTEAFF. For the CDR3, the DNA is TGTGCCAGCAGTATGGACCAGGGAACTGAAGCTTTCTTT.

This chain joins TRBV1 and TRBJ2-1; the table calls TRBD2, which could not be checked here. TRBV1 is a pseudogene. This CDR3 is 15 amino acids long. This CDR3 is CTSSGLPPQYNEQFF. DNA for the CDR3: TGCACCAGCAGCGGACTGCCCCCCCAATACAATGAGCAGTTCTTC.

The chain joins TRBV19 to TRBJ2-3; tentatively, D is TRBD1 (6 bases). The CDR3 is 17 residues long. Germline V gene sequence: CDR1 LNHDA, CDR2 SQIVND (reference sequence). Trimming left V 3 bases short and J 1 base short, with 17 bases between. In DNA, the CDR3 is TGTGCCAGTAGTATGCGGACAGCTCTGCCAGGCACAGATACGCAGTATTTT. Its translation is CASSMRTALPGTDTQYF.

The J gene is TRBJ1-2, the V gene TRBV6-8; no firm D call. Per the germline V gene, CDR1 is MNHGY and CDR2 is SAAAGT. V was cut by 6 bases and J by 4 bases, with 9 bases left in between. This CDR3 has 12 residues. This chain's CDR3 is CASRASIYGYTF. CDR3 DNA sequence: TGTGCCAGCAGGGCTTCGATCTATGGCTACACCTTC.

This clone was picked up a small number of times. The rearrangement links TRBV15 to TRBJ1-3, with a tentative D call TRBD1 (5 bases). CDR1 LNHNV and CDR2 YYDKDF come from the germline V gene (reference sequence). CDR3 size: 15 residues. V was trimmed by 2 bases and J by 1 base, leaving 9 bases between them. CDR3 sequence: CATSRTGSSGNTIYF. CDR3 nucleotide sequence: TGTGCCACCAGCAGAACAGGATCTTCTGGAAACACCATATATTTT.

The J gene is TRBJ1-2, the V gene TRBV11-3; D is uncertain. Germline V lookup: CDR1 SGHNT, CDR2 YENEEA. The CDR3 totals 15 residues. V lost 2 bases, J lost 2 bases, and 12 bases lay in between. The CDR3 nucleotides are TGTGCCAGCAGCTTAAAGGCGGGTTGGAACTATGGCTACACCTTC. Protein sequence: CASSLKAGWNYGYTF.

The chain employs TRBV6-8 and TRBJ1-5; 9 bases fit TRBD1. V shed 4 bases, J shed 3 bases, and the junction held 7 bases outside the gene matches. CDR3 length equals 16 residues. From germline, CDR1 is MNHGY and CDR2 SAAAGT. CDR3 sequence: CASSLSGTGLNQPQHF. The DNA of the CDR3 is TGTGCCAGCAGTTTATCGGGGACAGGGCTCAATCAGCCCCAGCATTTT.

The J gene is TRBJ1-1, the V gene TRBV11-3; 9 nucleotides line up with TRBD1. V lost 4 bases and J lost 8; bases outside the gene matches: 11. CDR3 length equals 15 residues. Germline CDR1 reads SGHNT; CDR2 reads YENEEA. The CDR3 sequence is CASSYQTGGVMEAFF. The CDR3 coding sequence is TGTGCCAGCAGCTACCAAACAGGGGGCGTAATGGAAGCTTTCTTT. The whole variable domain, filled in from reference TRBV11-3 and TRBJ1-1, reads EAGVVQSPRYKIIEKKQPVAFWCNPISGHNTLYWYLQNLGQGPELLIRYENEEAVDDSQLPKDRFSAERLKGVDSTLKIQPAELGDSAVYLCASSYQTGGVMEAFFGQGTRLTVV.

Only a few counts were recorded for this clone. The rearrangement links TRBV6-8 to TRBJ2-5, with 9 bases fitting TRBD2. V lost 7 bases, J lost 5 bases, and 8 bases stayed unmatched. Germline V gene data show CDR1 as MNHGY and CDR2 as SAAAGT. CDR3 length equals 14 residues. As DNA, the CDR3 is TGTGCCAGCAACATAGCGGGGGTGGTGGAGACCCAGTACTTC. Translation gives CASNIAGVVETQYF.

J is TRBJ1-1 and V is TRBV11-3; TRBD1 might be the D (6 bases). Trimming cost V 5 bases and J 0 bases, with 10 bases left between them. CDR1 is SGHNT, CDR2 YENEEA, per germline. The CDR3 contains 14 residues. CDR3: CASSRTDMNTEAFF. CDR3 DNA: TGTGCCAGCAGCCGGACAGACATGAACACTGAAGCTTTCTTT. Full variable domain (outside the CDR3, taken from reference TRBV11-3 and TRBJ1-1): EAGVVQSPRYKIIEKKQPVAFWCNPISGHNTLYWYLQNLGQGPELLIRYENEEAVDDSQLPKDRFSAERLKGVDSTLKIQPAELGDSAVYLCASSRTDMNTEAFFGQGTRLTVV.

V and J are TRBV5-1 and TRBJ2-5; maybe TRBD2 (5 bases). Germline CDR1 is SGHRS and CDR2 is YFSETQ. CDR3 length equals 15 residues. The V end was cut by 4 bases, the J end by 5 bases, with 18 bases between. The CDR3 DNA reads TGCGCCAGCAGCCAACCCCGGGCCCGAGGGGAGACCCAGTACTTC. Translation gives CASSQPRARGETQYF.

V is TRBV28 and J is TRBJ2-5; TRBD2 agrees at 7 bases. The ends lost 7 bases at V and 5 bases at J; junction bases unmatched: 7. The CDR3 is 13 residues long. Germline lookup yields CDR1 MDHEN and CDR2 SYDVKM. This CDR3 is CASTQRGSETQYF. The DNA for the CDR3 is TGTGCCAGCACCCAGCGGGGTTCGGAGACCCAGTACTTC.

This clone showed up just a few times. V usage is TRBV11-3 and J usage is TRBJ2-2; 10 nucleotides align to TRBD1. The length of the CDR3 is 19 residues. From germline, CDR1 is SGHNT and CDR2 YENEEA. With V trimmed by 1 base and J by 3 bases, 11 bases remained unmatched. CDR3 region: CASSLGRRQGAGHTGELFF. The CDR3 DNA follows: TGTGCCAGCAGCTTAGGACGTAGACAGGGGGCGGGGCACACCGGGGAGCTGTTTTTT.

This clone was observed a few times. The chain has TRBV9 and TRBJ1-1; D may be TRBD1 (6 bases). The CDR3 spans 16 residues. Germline V gene lookup returns CDR1 SGDLS and CDR2 YYNGEE. Trimming removed 6 bases at V and 1 base at J, with 19 bases between. CDR3 sequence reads: CASILGDTGPNTEAFF. In DNA form, the CDR3 reads TGTGCCAGCATATTGGGGGACACCGGACCGAACACTGAAGCTTTCTTT.

This clone is large by share. A read error may account for a junction end that differs from germline. V usage is TRBV7-2 and J usage is TRBJ2-7; 7 nucleotides line up with TRBD1. Germline V gene sequence: CDR1 SGHTA, CDR2 FQGNSA. The CDR3 has 13 residues. The CDR3 sequence is CASSEGTEYEQYF. The CDR3 DNA sequence: TGTGCTAGCAGCGAGGGGACAGAGTACGAGCAGTACTTC.

This clone has only a few counts. The chain has TRBV11-3 and TRBJ2-1; TRBD2 agrees at 9 bases. Losses at the gene ends were 5 bases for V and 3 bases for J; bases not matched to a gene: 5. The CDR3 runs to 15 residues. Germline lookup yields CDR1 SGHNT and CDR2 YENEEA. CDR3 amino acids: CASSPTSGYYNEQFF. CDR3 bases: TGTGCCAGCAGCCCAACTAGCGGGTACTACAATGAGCAGTTCTTC.

The rearrangement uses TRBV11-3 and TRBJ1-2; TRBD1 matches 10 bases. This CDR3 region has 19 residues. J gave up 5 bases and V 5 bases, and 20 bases lay outside the gene matches. Germline CDR1 is SGHNT and CDR2 is YENEEA. CDR3 nucleotide sequence: TGTGCCAGCAGCGAGACAGGGGGCGCCGGGATTCGAACTCCTTATGGCTACACCTTC. Amino acid sequence: CASSETGGAGIRTPYGYTF. The complete variable domain, with remaining parts taken from reference TRBV11-3 and TRBJ1-2, reads EAGVVQSPRYKIIEKKQPVAFWCNPISGHNTLYWYLQNLGQGPELLIRYENEEAVDDSQLPKDRFSAERLKGVDSTLKIQPAELGDSAVYLCASSETGGAGIRTPYGYTFGSGTRLTVV.

This clone was seen a few times. J is TRBJ2-7 and V is TRBV18; D gene ambiguous. CDR1 is KGHSH and CDR2 is LQKENI in the germline V gene. This CDR3 contains 12 residues. V lost 3 bases to trimming and J lost 2 bases, with 5 bases between them. CDR3 loop: CASSPTPYEQYF. The CDR3 DNA sequence: TGTGCCAGCTCACCCACCCCCTACGAGCAGTACTTC.